Following are 12 T cell receptor beta chains from one sample sequenced in a study of blood T cell repertoires in COVID-19. The assay was immunoSEQ multiplex PCR, and TCRdb's table has in-frame clones only and misses some. The sample consists of about 290,000 clones, 86% of them appearing once. What was sequenced was peripheral blood. These receptor sequences come from a woman aged 25 to 39 with active or convalescent COVID-19.

Concerning this clone: Relative to the germline gene, one junction end is altered; a read error may explain this. The rearrangement links TRBV28 to TRBJ1-1; weak D call: TRBD1 (5 bases). The CDR3 length is 15 residues. Germline CDR1 reads MDHEN; CDR2 reads SYDVKM. The CDR3 coding sequence is TGTGCCAGCAGTCCCCCTTGGGGGGTGAAGACTGAAGCTTTCTTT. Amino acid sequence: CASSPPWGVKTEAFF.

The rearrangement uses TRBV7-8 and TRBJ2-1; weak D call: TRBD1 (6 bases). The CDR3 contains 18 residues. Per germline, CDR1 SGHVS and CDR2 FQNEAQ. V lost 5 bases and J 0 bases, leaving 20 bases between the germline ends. CDR3 nucleotide sequence: TGTGCCAGCAGCCCAGAGGACAGACCCAAGAGCTCCTACAATGAGCAGTTCTTC. Protein product: CASSPEDRPKSSYNEQFF.

V usage is TRBV7-8 and J usage is TRBJ2-7; 12 bases line up with TRBD2. The V and J ends lost 5 bases and 2 bases, in that order; junction bases with no gene match: 4. Germline CDR1 SGHVS, CDR2 FQNEAQ. This CDR3 spans 15 amino acids. As DNA, the CDR3 is TGTGCCAGCAGCGCTAGCGGGGGGGAAACCTACGAGCAGTACTTC. Amino acids: CASSASGGETYEQYF.

This chain connects TRBV5-1 to TRBJ1-1; TRBD1 is a possible D gene (5 bases). The germline gives CDR1 SGHRS, CDR2 YFSETQ. Trimming stripped 0 bases from V and 1 base from J, with 10 bases between. The CDR3 has 15 residues. The DNA for the CDR3 is TGCGCCAGCAGCTTGGACAGGCGAGGGAACACTGAAGCTTTCTTT. Amino acid sequence: CASSLDRRGNTEAFF.

The gene calls are TRBV19 and TRBJ2-3; TRBD1 agrees at 10 bases. The CDR3 totals 15 residues. The ends lost 5 bases at V and 0 bases at J; junction bases unmatched: 2. CDR1 is LNHDA and CDR2 is SQIVND in the germline V gene (reference sequence). CDR3 residues: CASSGQGDSTDTQYF. In nucleotides, the CDR3 is TGTGCCAGTAGTGGACAGGGGGATAGCACAGATACGCAGTATTTT.

There are a few counts of this clone. The chain links TRBV5-4 to TRBJ1-4, with 8 bases lining up with TRBD1. J lost 12 bases, V lost 4 bases, and 11 bases had no gene match. Germline loops: CDR1 SGHNT, CDR2 YYREEE (reference sequence). The CDR3 consists of 14 residues. CDR3: CASSTDRGGAELFF. The CDR3 DNA reads as TGTGCCAGCAGCACCGACAGGGGTGGCGCAGAACTGTTTTTT.

The chain carries TRBV6-1 and TRBJ2-7; D is uncertain. Trimming stripped 2 bases from V and 2 bases from J, with 13 bases between. Looked up from germline, CDR1 is MNHNS and CDR2 is SASEGT. There are 15 residues in the CDR3. The CDR3 reads CASSEFWRPTYEQYF. Here the CDR3 DNA reads TGTGCCAGCAGTGAATTCTGGCGGCCGACCTACGAGCAGTACTTC.

CDR3 region: CAWSVAGPAPGYTF. CDR3 DNA sequence: TGTGCCTGGAGTGTGGCGGGGCCCGCGCCTGGCTACACCTTC. The chain is built from TRBV30 and TRBJ1-2, with a weak D call TRBD1 (5 bases). This CDR3 has 14 residues. The germline gives CDR1 GTSNPN, CDR2 SVGIG (reference sequence). V dropped 0 bases and J dropped 7 bases, with 15 bases sitting between them.

V is TRBV2 and J is TRBJ2-5, with 11 bases aligning to TRBD2. Looked up from germline, CDR1 is SNHLY and CDR2 is FYNNEI. Trimming cost V 4 bases and J 2 bases; bases outside gene matches: 12. This CDR3 region has 18 residues. In DNA form, the CDR3 reads TGTGCCAGCAGTGGGGATAGCGGGGGGGCCGGCGGACAAGAGACCCAGTACTTC. It translates to CASSGDSGGAGGQETQYF.

The chain couples TRBV5-1 to TRBJ1-1; D is possibly TRBD1 (5 bases). This CDR3 is 14 amino acids long. The V end lost 0 bases, the J end lost 5 bases, and 11 bases lay between the germline ends. Germline V gene sequence: CDR1 SGHRS, CDR2 YFSETQ. This chain's CDR3 is CASSLERGSTEAFF. CDR3 sequence (DNA): TGCGCCAGCAGCTTGGAAAGGGGATCGACTGAAGCTTTCTTT.

This chain links TRBV25-1 with TRBJ2-3; 11 nucleotides agree with TRBD2. The ends lost 6 bases at V and 2 bases at J; junction bases unmatched: 7. Germline values: CDR1 MGHDK, CDR2 SYGVNS. CDR3 length: 16 residues. The CDR3 nucleotides read TGTGCCAGCAGCCCACTAGCGGGGGCTTACACAGATACGCAGTATTTT. Translation gives CASSPLAGAYTDTQYF.

V usage is TRBV5-6 and J usage is TRBJ1-1; TRBD1 agrees at 8 bases. Trimming cost V 1 base and J 4 bases; bases outside gene matches: 0. Germline assignment: CDR1 SGHDT and CDR2 YYEEEE. The CDR3 loop spans 13 amino acids. The CDR3 reads CASSLTGGTEAFF. As DNA, the CDR3 is TGTGCCAGCAGCTTGACAGGGGGCACTGAAGCTTTCTTT.